This T cell receptor beta chain was documented in a study of regulatory T cells in long-lasting Graves disease. Study-wide context: Recently diagnosed Graves' patients had received antithyroid drugs for under 3 months. Study outcomes and limitations: Persistent Graves' patients had lower TCR diversity than newly diagnosed ones. Limited sample numbers may have lowered accuracy.

The CDR3 sequence is 14 residues long. V was cut by 3 bases and J by 3 bases, with 14 bases left in between. CDR1 and CDR2 from the germline V gene are GTSNPN and SVGIG (reference sequence). As to time point: newly diagnosed GD, antithyroid drugs for less than 3 months. Isolated PBMC RNA provided the starting material for the TCR library. TCR beta libraries were built with iRepertoire HTBI primers and Arm-PCR of CDR3 regions. TCRdb independently ran MiXCR on the multiplex PCR reads; one entry per CDR3 protein. The sample records roughly 520,000 distinct CDR3 sequences, about 12% being singletons. This clonotype showed up many times. The antigen is not known. This same sample was also part of a study on T cells in Graves' hyperthyroidism and ophthalmopathy. This second study says: First-round RT-PCR targeting the TCR CDR3 was performed with the HTBI primer set.

The chain combines TRBV30 with TRBJ2-5, with D possibly being TRBD2 (5 bases). The sequence was obtained from a woman aged 30 to 39 with Graves disease. The sample here was peripheral blood mononuclear cells (PBMCs), taken at new diagnosis, from a patient treated with antithyroid drugs. CDR3 sequence (DNA): TGTGCCTGGAGGAAGCGTCTAGCTAAAGAGACCCAGTACTTC. It specifies CAWRKRLAKETQYF. Full variable domain (missing parts from reference TRBV30 and TRBJ2-5): SQTIHQWPATLVQPVGSPLSLECTVEGTSNPNLYWYRQAAGRGLQLLFYSVGIGQISSEVPQNLSASRPQDRQFILSSKKLLLSDSGFYLCAWRKRLAKETQYFGPGTRLLVL.